The T cell receptor beta chain under discussion was sequenced for a study of blood T cell repertoires in COVID-19 (TCRdb year 2020). With respect to the entire study: Collaborator samples came from the United States, Italy and Spain and covered acute and convalescent phases of COVID-19. The prospective study material was composed of cDNA or gDNA derived from T cells, B-cell-depleted T cells, or PBMCs. The dataset comprised deeply sampled blood TCRbeta repertoires from subjects exposed to, actively infected with, or recovered from COVID-19. The repertoires were made available in a free public database intended to serve as a resource for research on the immune response to SARS-CoV-2. The samples were drawn from the first 160 participants of the ongoing ImmuneRACE study and from 1,254 subjects provided by 6 global collaborators. The sample metadata nearly always contained a de-identified subject ID, COVID-19 status, age in years and sex. Where available, HLA class I and class II types were obtained from metadata supplied by the sample provider rather than from assay-based typing. The study at large found these results: Clinical and demographic metadata were provided uncurated, with the amount varying by source and participant.

TCRbeta CDR3 regions were amplified from genomic DNA by means of the immunoSEQ Assay, a bias-controlled multiplex PCR. Per the authors' processing: The number of nucleated cells in each sample was estimated by amplification of reference gene primers within the assay. To quantify the absolute abundance of each unique TCRbeta CDR3 rearrangement, sequence reads were collapsed and filtered. For each sample, productive Simpson clonality was calculated by taking the square root of Simpson's diversity index across productive rearrangements. TCRdb limited this immuneACCESS table to in-frame rearrangements with V and J called. A share of clones is missing; checked studies link under half to unresolved V genes, and the rest is unexplained. V, J and clone size reflect that table, while D and trimming were determined from the DNA. The sample includes approximately 500,000 clones, with 85% to 90% observed a single time. The ten largest clones add up to 7.5% to 9.5% of the sample.

This clone was recorded only once. The clone's antigen remains unknown. Base-call qualities are not available, and no considerably larger clone is one nucleotide away. In Seattle, one collaborating source enrolled patients while the infection was active and tracked those patients longitudinally over the course of disease. Each collaborating institution followed its own protocols to collect whole blood in K2EDTA tubes. For TCRbeta analysis, collaborators shipped samples in one of three forms: frozen whole blood, isolated PBMCs, or DNA extracted from either of those sample types. The germline V and J ends show losses of 9 bases and 4 bases respectively, and no gene match explains 20 bases of the junction. Reading the germline V gene gives CDR1 KGHDR and CDR2 SFDVKD. From the cysteine up to the phenylalanine, the CDR3 has a length of 19 residues. The CDR3 DNA has 57 bases and is translated from base 1.

The source material was peripheral blood. The source of this sequence is a woman aged 50 to 65 with COVID-19, enrolled during active disease. The V and J segments used are TRBV24-1 and TRBJ2-3; a stretch of 11 junction bases matches TRBD2. The DNA sequence is as follows: TGTGCCACCCAGGACCAACTAGCGGGGGCCCGCCCTAGCCCAGATACGCAGTATTTT. Translated, this is CATQDQLAGARPSPDTQYF.